This T cell receptor (beta chain) emerged from a study of T cell repertoires in cytomegalovirus infection. Each CDR3 protein is one row after TCRdb ran MiXCR on the reads. The data hold some 220,000 distinct CDR3 sequences, with 35% to 40% observed a single time. Comment on this clonotype: Its antigen is currently unknown.

The CDR3 totals 16 residues. Germline CDR1 is MNHEY and CDR2 is SMNVEV (reference sequence). V lost 6 bases and J lost 0, with 18 bases in between. The rearrangement links TRBV27 to TRBJ2-7; weak D call: TRBD2 (6 bases). Sequenced material: CD8+ T cells from cultured PBMCs, taken from culture after CMV antigen stimulation. This sequence was found in a human donor in good health (CMV status not recorded). Some clones in this sample may be carry-over from other donors' samples. The CDR3 DNA reads TGTGCCAGCAGCCCATCTGGGGGGACCATCTCCTACGAGCAGTACTTC. The encoded protein is CASSPSGGTISYEQYF.